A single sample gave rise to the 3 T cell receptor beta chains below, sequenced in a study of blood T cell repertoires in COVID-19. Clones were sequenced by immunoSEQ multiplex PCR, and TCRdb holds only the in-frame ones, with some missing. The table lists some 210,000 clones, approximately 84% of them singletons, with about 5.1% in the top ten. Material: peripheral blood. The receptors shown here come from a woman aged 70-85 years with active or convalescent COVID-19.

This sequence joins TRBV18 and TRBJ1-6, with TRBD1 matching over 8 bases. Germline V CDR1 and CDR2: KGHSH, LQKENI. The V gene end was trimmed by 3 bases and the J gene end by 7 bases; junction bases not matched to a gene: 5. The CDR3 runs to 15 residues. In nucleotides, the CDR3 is TGTGCCAGCTCACCGACAGGGGCGGTGAATTCACCCCTCCACTTT. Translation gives CASSPTGAVNSPLHF.

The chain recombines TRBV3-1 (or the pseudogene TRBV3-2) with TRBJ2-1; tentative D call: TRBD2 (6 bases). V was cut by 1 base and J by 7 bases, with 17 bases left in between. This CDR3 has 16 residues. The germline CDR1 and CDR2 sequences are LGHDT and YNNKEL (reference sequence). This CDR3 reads CASSQVAASPANEQFF. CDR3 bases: TGTGCCAGCAGCCAAGTAGCGGCCTCCCCGGCAAATGAGCAGTTCTTC.

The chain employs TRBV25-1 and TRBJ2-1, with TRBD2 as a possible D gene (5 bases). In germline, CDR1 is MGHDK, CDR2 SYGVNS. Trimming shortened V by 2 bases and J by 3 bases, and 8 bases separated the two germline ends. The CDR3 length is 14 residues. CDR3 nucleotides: TGTGCCAGCAGTGAAGAGGGTTTCTACAATGAGCAGTTCTTC. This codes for CASSEEGFYNEQFF.